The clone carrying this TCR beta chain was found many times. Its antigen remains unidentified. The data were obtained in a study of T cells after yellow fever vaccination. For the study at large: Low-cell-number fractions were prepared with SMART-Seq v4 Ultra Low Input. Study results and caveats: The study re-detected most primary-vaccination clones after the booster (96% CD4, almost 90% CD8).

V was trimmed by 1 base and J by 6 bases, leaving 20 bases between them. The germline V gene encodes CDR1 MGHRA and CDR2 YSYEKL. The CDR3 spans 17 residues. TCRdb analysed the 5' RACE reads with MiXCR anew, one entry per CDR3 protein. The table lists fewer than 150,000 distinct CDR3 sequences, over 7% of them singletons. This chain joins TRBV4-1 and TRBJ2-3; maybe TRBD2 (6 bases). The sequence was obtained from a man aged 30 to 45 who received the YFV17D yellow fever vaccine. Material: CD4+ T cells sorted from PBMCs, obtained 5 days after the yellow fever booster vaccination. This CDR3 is CASSQGINTAGGDTQYF. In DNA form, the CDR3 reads TGCGCCAGCAGCCAAGGCATTAACACTGCCGGAGGGGATACGCAGTATTTT.